A selection of T cell receptor beta chains follows, all from one sample in a study of blood T cell repertoires in COVID-19. Using immunoSEQ multiplex PCR, the repertoire was profiled, and TCRdb retains in-frame clones only, with some absent. The table shows under 250,000 clones, with 88% occurring only once. Sequencing was done on a sample of peripheral blood. The receptor set was obtained from an older woman with acute or convalescent COVID-19. CDR3s include the opening cysteine and the closing phenylalanine or tryptophan. Fields, in order: D gene, V gene, clone size, J gene, CDR3 DNA, CDR3 protein. D genes are given only for firm matches. Some rows have no size entry. The others give once, few or many, or a class for an expanded clone.

>NA|TRBV7-9|NA|TRBJ2-7
TGTGCCAGCAGCCCGACTGCAGGGGTTCACTCCTACGAGCAGTACTTC
CASSPTAGVHSYEQYF
>NA|TRBV3-1/TRBV3-2|NA|TRBJ1-2
TGTGCCAGCAGCCAAGATTTGGCATTTGGCTACACCTTC
CASSQDLAFGYTF
>NA|TRBV5-5|NA|TRBJ2-5
TGTGCCAGCAGCTTGGCTGGGAGCCCCCGCGAGACCCAGTACTTC
CASSLAGSPRETQYF
>NA|TRBV10-1|NA|TRBJ2-3
TGCGCCAGCAGGAAAGACAGAACAGATACGCAGTATTTT
CASRKDRTDTQYF
>NA|TRBV19|NA|TRBJ2-3
TGTGCCAGTAGTATAGATCCGACTCGACTCACAGATACGCAGTATTTT
CASSIDPTRLTDTQYF
>NA|TRBV20-1|NA|TRBJ2-7
TGCAGTGTACTCAGGGGCTACGAGCAGTACTTC
CSVLRGYEQYF
>TRBD1|TRBV28|NA|TRBJ2-1
TGTGCCAGCAGAGCCGGGACAGGGCCCTACAATGAGCAGTTCTTC
CASRAGTGPYNEQFF
>TRBD2|TRBV28|few|TRBJ2-1
TGTGCCAGCAGTTTCGTGGATAGCGGGAGGGCCAAGAATGAGCAGTTCTTC
CASSFVDSGRAKNEQFF
>NA|TRBV6-5|NA|TRBJ1-2
TGTGCCAGCTTCCCGGCAGGGGCCTATCATGGCTACACCTTC
CASFPAGAYHGYTF
>NA|TRBV14|NA|TRBJ1-5
TGTGCCAGCAGCCAAGGGGGGGTCGAGGGGTACAATCAGCCCCAGCATTTT
CASSQGGVEGYNQPQHF
>TRBD1|TRBV2|NA|TRBJ2-2
TGTGCCAGCAGGAGACAGGGGGCGGACACCGGGGAGCTGTTTTTT
CASRRQGADTGELFF
>TRBD1|TRBV7-9|few|TRBJ2-1
TGTGCCAGCAGCTCTCGGACAGGGAGCTCCTACAATGAGCAGTTCTTC
CASSSRTGSSYNEQFF
>NA|TRBV4-1|NA|TRBJ1-6
TGCGCCAGCAGCCCCAGCGGGGTGACCGCTAATTCACCCCTCCACTTT
CASSPSGVTANSPLHF
>TRBD1|TRBV5-4|NA|TRBJ1-4
TGTGCCAGCAGCTCGAACAGGGGTACTAATGAAAAACTGTTTTTT
CASSSNRGTNEKLFF